This TCR beta chain was retrieved from a study of blood T cell repertoires in COVID-19. Study context: Spain, Italy and the United States supplied samples that represented acute and convalescent COVID-19. T cells, B-cell-depleted T cells, or PBMCs provided the cDNA or gDNA that served as material.

This CDR3 is 14 amino acids long. Trimming removed 6 bases from V and 5 bases from J; junction bases left unmatched: 6. CDR1 and CDR2 from the germline V gene are MNHNY and SVGAGI (reference sequence). Libraries were prepared by immunoSEQ multiplex PCR; TCRdb keeps only in-frame clonotypes and omits some of them. The repertoire includes roughly 160,000 clones, approximately 91% of them detected once, and roughly 2.3% sits in the top ten. The TCR sequence derives from a man younger than 35 with acute or convalescent COVID-19. Sequenced input: peripheral blood. V gene TRBV6-6 combines with J gene TRBJ1-1; 10 bases fit TRBD1. CDR3 amino acids: CASRGQGGSTEAFF. CDR3 in DNA: TGTGCCAGCAGAGGACAGGGGGGGAGTACTGAAGCTTTCTTT.